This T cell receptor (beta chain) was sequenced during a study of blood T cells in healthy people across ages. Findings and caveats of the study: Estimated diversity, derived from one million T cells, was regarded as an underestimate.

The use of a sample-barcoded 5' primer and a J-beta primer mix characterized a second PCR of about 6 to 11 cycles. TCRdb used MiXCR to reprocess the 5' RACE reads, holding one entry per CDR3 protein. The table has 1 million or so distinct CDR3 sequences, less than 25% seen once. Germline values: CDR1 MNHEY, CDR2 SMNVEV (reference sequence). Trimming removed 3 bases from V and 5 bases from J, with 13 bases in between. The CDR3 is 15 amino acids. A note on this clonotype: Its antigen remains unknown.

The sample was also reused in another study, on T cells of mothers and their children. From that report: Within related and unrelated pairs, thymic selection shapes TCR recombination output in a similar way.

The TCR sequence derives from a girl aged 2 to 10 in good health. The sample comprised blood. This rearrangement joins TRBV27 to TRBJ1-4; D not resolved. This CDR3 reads CASSFLDKRNEKLFF. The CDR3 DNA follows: TGTGCCAGCAGTTTCCTCGACAAGAGGAATGAAAAACTGTTTTTT.